This record concerns one T cell receptor (beta chain) sequence. Antigen specificity is unknown. This sample is part of a study of PD-1 blockade in mismatch repair-deficient tumors. Study at large: All were previously treated, progressing patients with eleven to twelve mismatch repair-deficient cancer types.

PCR or immunohistochemistry showed mismatch repair deficiency in every enrolled patient. TCRs were sequenced from three patients responding to pembrolizumab. Data came from immunoSEQ multiplex PCR; TCRdb stores just in-frame clones and leaves some out. The data show over 60,000 clones, approximately 88% seen once. This CDR3 is built from 16 residues. Germline V lookup: CDR1 MDHEN, CDR2 SYDVKM. After removal of 5 bases from V and 4 bases from J, the junction contained 7 bases not matched to a gene. General observations from the study: Rapid post-treatment expansion, then contraction, generally preceding radiologic response, marked tumor-resident clones.

The receptor was derived from an adult with mismatch repair-deficient cancer. The sequences come from peripheral blood, collected 52 weeks after starting pembrolizumab. The chain is built from TRBV28 and TRBJ2-1; 11 positions match TRBD2. Written as DNA, the CDR3 is TGTGCCAGCAGTCCCCTGGGACTAGCGGTATACAATGAGCAGTTCTTC. Its protein product is CASSPLGLAVYNEQFF. Supplemented by reference TRBV28 and TRBJ2-1, the full variable domain reads DVKVTQSSRYLVKRTGEKVFLECVQDMDHENMFWYRQDPGLGLRLIYFSYDVKMKEKGDIPEGYSVSREKKERFSLILESASTNQTSMYLCASSPLGLAVYNEQFFGPGTRLTVL.